This T cell receptor (beta chain) is from a study of blood T cells in healthy people across ages. With a J-beta primer mix and a sample-barcoded 5' primer, a second PCR ran about 7 to 12 cycles. Tags on each cDNA molecule came from a template-switch adaptor with 12 random nucleotides. TCRdb reprocessed the 5' RACE reads with MiXCR, giving one entry per CDR3 protein. The repertoire holds 800,000 to 950,000 distinct CDR3 sequences, with 35% to 40% as singletons. Study-wide results and limits: Because donor CMV status was unknown, expanded clonotype changes were possibly confounded. Relative to aged donors, long-lived donors carried more naive CD4+ cells and displayed higher diversity.

The CDR3 sequence is 13 residues long. V lost 0 bases and J 6 bases, leaving 7 bases between the germline ends. Germline assignment: CDR1 SGHDN and CDR2 FVKESK. In this sample, this clonotype turned up many times. Its cognate antigen is unknown. Caucasian, healthy and from Russia, the donors were aged between roughly 6 and 95. The chain is built from TRBV14 and TRBJ2-3, with a weak D call TRBD1 (5 bases). Sequencing used blood. The receptor was derived from a man younger than 35 in good health. The CDR3 sequence: CASSQEGVDTQYF. The DNA for the CDR3 is TGTGCCAGCAGCCAAGAAGGGGTGGATACGCAGTATTTT.